This TCR beta chain is from a study of CD8 T cell repertoires and HIV-1 epitope variants. V was pared by 5 bases and J by 5 bases, with 16 bases between. From germline, CDR1 is MNHEY and CDR2 SVGAGI. This CDR3 spans 14 amino acids. Worth noting for this clone: Its antigen is unidentified.

Clones were read by immunoSEQ multiplex PCR, and TCRdb kept only the in-frame ones, dropping some. This table holds a few thousand clones, around two thirds found once. The clonotype comes from a male donor with HIV. Sequencing was done on a sample of cultured CD8+ T cells derived from PBMCs. This chain uses TRBV6-5 with TRBJ2-7; D assignment may be TRBD1 or TRBD2 (5 bases each). CDR3 nucleotide sequence: TGTGCCAGCAGTCCGGGACCCACCGGGAACGAGCAGTACTTC. Its protein product is CASSPGPTGNEQYF.